These T cell receptor beta chains were read from a single sample in a study of beta chain features in type 1 diabetes. Measured with immunoSEQ multiplex PCR; TCRdb has only the in-frame clones, and not every one. This sample has roughly 180,000 clones, with approximately 8% found just once. Sample: central memory CD4+ T cells from blood. The receptors come from a man younger than 35 with type 1 diabetes. Both conserved end residues are part of each CDR3. D genes are given only for firm matches. Size values are once, few and many counts, or a class for expanded clones, and some rows have none.

D gene,J gene,V gene,clone size,CDR3 DNA,CDR3 protein
-,TRBJ1-5,TRBV5-6,few,TGTGCCAGCAGCCCCTCCCGGGGGGGTAATCAGCCCCAGCATTTT,CASSPSRGGNQPQHF
-,TRBJ1-1,TRBV4-3,-,TGCGCCAGCAGCCAAGTGGCGAACACTGAAGCTTTCTTT,CASSQVANTEAFF
-,TRBJ2-7,TRBV7-2,few,TGTGCCAGCAGCTCCATGAGGTGGTCGGGGCAGTACTTC,CASSSMRWSGQYF
TRBD2,TRBJ2-7,TRBV6-5,few,TGTGCCAGCAGTTACTCAGGCGGGGGCTCCTACGAGCAGTACTTC,CASSYSGGGSYEQYF
TRBD2,TRBJ2-7,TRBV30,few,TGTGCCTGGAATACCGGTCGGGGGGGCTCCTACGAGCAGTACTTC,CAWNTGRGGSYEQYF
-,TRBJ2-2,TRBV5-1,-,TGCGCCAGCAGCTTTCAGGGGACGGACACCGGGGAGCTGTTTTTT,CASSFQGTDTGELFF
-,TRBJ1-1,TRBV29-1,-,TGCAGCGGACACAGGGCGACCGACACTGAAGCTTTCTTT,CSGHRATDTEAFF
-,TRBJ2-5,TRBV2,many,TGTGCCAGCACCCGGGAGCAAGAGACCCAGTACTTC,CASTREQETQYF
-,TRBJ2-7,TRBV5-1,-,TGCGCCAGGAGAACAGGGTTCTACGAGCAGTACTTC,CARRTGFYEQYF
TRBD1,TRBJ2-7,TRBV7-9,few,TGTGCCAGTGCTACCGGGACAGGGTCCTACGAGCAGTACTTC,CASATGTGSYEQYF
TRBD1,TRBJ1-5,TRBV25-1,-,TGTGCCAGCAGTGGCGGGACAGCAAGCCACAATCAGCCCCAGCATTTT,CASSGGTASHNQPQHF
TRBD1,TRBJ1-2,TRBV7-9,-,TGTGCCAGCGACAGGGGGCTGAACTATGGCTACACCTTC,CASDRGLNYGYTF
TRBD1,TRBJ2-5,TRBV28,many,TGTGCCAGCAGTTTATGGGACAGGTTAGGAGAGACCCAGTACTTC,CASSLWDRLGETQYF
-,TRBJ2-6,TRBV2,many,TGTGCCAGCAGTGAAAGTTGGACATCTGGGGCCAACGTCCTGACTTTC,CASSESWTSGANVLTF
TRBD1,TRBJ2-7,TRBV2,few,TGTGCCAGCGTGGACAGGGCGACTGAGCAGTACTTC,CASVDRATEQYF
-,TRBJ2-4,TRBV14,-,TGTGCCAGCAGCCAAGACAACAAAAACATTCAGTACTTC,CASSQDNKNIQYF
TRBD1,TRBJ2-1,TRBV5-4,few,TGTGCCAGCAGCTTGGTGGGGACAGGGGGGCTCAATGAGCAGTTCTTC,CASSLVGTGGLNEQFF
TRBD2,TRBJ2-5,TRBV25-1,few,TGTGCCAGCACCACACTAGCGGGGACCCAAGAGACCCAGTACTTC,CASTTLAGTQETQYF
TRBD1,TRBJ1-1,TRBV2,few,TGTGCCAGCACCGAAGGACAGGGTAGATCTGAAGCTTTCTTT,CASTEGQGRSEAFF
-,TRBJ1-5,TRBV7-8,few,TGTGCCAGCAGCTTATCAGGGCTTCAGCCCCAGCATTTT,CASSLSGLQPQHF
TRBD1,TRBJ2-5,TRBV5-5,-,TGTGCCAGCAGCTTAGACAGGGAAGAGACCCAGTACTTC,CASSLDREETQYF
TRBD1,TRBJ2-2,TRBV6-5,-,TGTGCCGTATGGGACAGGGGGAGTACCGGGGAGCTGTTTTTT,CAVWDRGSTGELFF
TRBD1,TRBJ2-7,TRBV4-3,-,TGCGCCAGCAGCCCTTACAGGGGCCACGAGCAGTACTTC,CASSPYRGHEQYF
TRBD1,TRBJ2-7,TRBV5-1,few,TGCGCCAGCAGCTTTGCCCCGGGACAGGGAAGGGACTACGAGCAGTACTTC,CASSFAPGQGRDYEQYF